Presented here are 17 T cell receptor beta chains from one specimen sequenced in a study of graft-versus-host responses after intestinal transplantation. Assay: immunoSEQ multiplex PCR; the TCRdb copy retains only in-frame clones and omits some. Of some 69,000 clones in the sample, roughly 92% are singletons; the top ten hold 6.5% to 8%. The starting material was bone marrow, obtained nearly 750 days after intestinal transplantation. All receptors derive from a human patient who received an intestinal transplant, so some T cells may come from the graft donor.

The chain employs TRBV6-6 and TRBJ1-3; 7 bases map to TRBD1. The CDR3 spans 16 residues. Per the germline V gene, CDR1 is MNHNY and CDR2 is SVGAGI (reference sequence). Trimming at V came to 6 bases and at J to 2 bases, leaving 10 bases not matched to a gene. This chain's CDR3 is CASRVFQGGPGNTIYF. In nucleotides, the CDR3 is TGTGCCAGCAGGGTCTTCCAGGGGGGCCCTGGAAACACCATATATTTT.

V gene TRBV9 combines with J gene TRBJ2-2; tentative D call: TRBD2 (6 bases). The CDR3 consists of 16 residues. V lost 4 bases and J lost 2, with 15 bases in between. Germline loops: CDR1 SGDLS, CDR2 YYNGEE. As DNA, the CDR3 is TGTGCCAGCAGCCTGACCGGGACTTCCAACACCGGGGAGCTGTTTTTT. Amino acids: CASSLTGTSNTGELFF.

The V call is TRBV5-4, the J call TRBJ2-1; D not certain. V dropped 4 bases and J dropped 6 bases, with 8 bases sitting between them. The V gene's germline CDR1 is SGHNT and CDR2 YYREEE (reference sequence). This CDR3 has 12 residues. CDR3 DNA: TGTGCCAGCAGCCCTTTCCCCAATGAGCAGTTCTTC. Protein: CASSPFPNEQFF.

The rearrangement uses TRBV6-1 and TRBJ1-2; weak D call: TRBD1 (5 bases). V shed 1 base and J shed 8 bases, with 11 bases lying between them. Germline values: CDR1 MNHNS, CDR2 SASEGT. The length of the CDR3 is 13 residues. Here the CDR3 DNA reads TGTGCCAGCAGTGAAGGGGGCCCTGAGGGCTACACCTTC. Translating it yields CASSEGGPEGYTF.

The genes are TRBV5-6 and TRBJ1-1; D remains unclear. Germline CDR1 SGHDT, CDR2 YYEEEE. This CDR3 region has 13 residues. V dropped 2 bases and J dropped 7 bases, with 12 bases sitting between them. The CDR3 spells CASSLIGVLEAFF. The DNA of the CDR3 is TGTGCCAGCAGCTTAATTGGAGTGCTTGAAGCTTTCTTT.

The genes are TRBV19 and TRBJ2-1; 8 nucleotides match TRBD2. With 3 bases clipped from V and 4 bases from J, the junction kept 20 bases outside the gene matches. The CDR3 has 20 residues. Germline V gene sequence: CDR1 LNHDA, CDR2 SQIVND (reference sequence). The CDR3 nucleotides are TGTGCCAGTAGTATTGAACAGGCAAATAGCATCGGGAGGGTATACAATGAGCAGTTCTTC. Its translation is CASSIEQANSIGRVYNEQFF.

The V call is TRBV7-9, the J call TRBJ1-5; perhaps TRBD1 as D (6 bases). V lost 5 bases and J lost 7, with 15 bases in between. CDR1 and CDR2 from the germline V gene are SEHNR and FQNEAQ (reference sequence). CDR3 length: 14 residues. The CDR3: CASSRGDKWQPQHF. The CDR3 coding sequence is TGTGCCAGCAGCCGGGGGGACAAATGGCAGCCCCAGCATTTT.

The chain uses TRBV10-3 and TRBJ2-3; 7 bases agree with TRBD2. The germline V gene encodes CDR1 ENHRY and CDR2 SYGVKD. This CDR3 contains 14 residues. V lost 4 bases to trimming and J lost 1 base; unmatched junction nucleotides: 2. CDR3 DNA: TGTGCCATCAGTGTGGGAGGGGGCACAGATACGCAGTATTTT. Its protein product is CAISVGGGTDTQYF.

The gene calls are TRBV5-5 and TRBJ2-1; unclear D gene. In germline, CDR1 is SGHKS, CDR2 YYEKEE (reference sequence). The CDR3 totals 15 residues. Trimming took off 9 bases at V and 4 bases at J, with 20 bases between the two ends. The CDR3 sequence is CATQRNTQTYNEQFF. CDR3 sequence (DNA): TGTGCCACACAAAGAAATACCCAGACTTACAATGAGCAGTTCTTC.

This sequence joins TRBV5-6 and TRBJ2-3; 11 bases align to TRBD1. Germline V gives CDR1 SGHDT, CDR2 YYEEEE. V lost 0 bases to trimming and J lost 6 bases; unmatched junction nucleotides: 12. This CDR3 is built from 18 residues. CDR3 amino acids: CASSLVFSIGTGGDTQYF. CDR3 coding DNA: TGTGCCAGCAGCTTGGTTTTTTCAATAGGGACAGGGGGTGATACGCAGTATTTT.

The chain has TRBV2 and TRBJ1-5, with D uncertain. V was trimmed by 1 base and J by 7 bases, leaving 8 bases between them. CDR3 length: 13 amino acids. The germline CDR1 and CDR2 sequences are SNHLY and FYNNEI. The CDR3 loop is CASSEVVVQPQHF. The DNA for the CDR3 is TGTGCCAGCAGTGAAGTTGTGGTCCAGCCCCAGCATTTT. Together with reference TRBV2 and TRBJ1-5, the CDR3 gives the full variable domain: EPEVTQTPSHQVTQMGQEVILRCVPISNHLYFYWYRQILGQKVEFLVSFYNNEISEKSEIFDDQFSVERPDGSNFTLKIRSTKLEDSAMYFCASSEVVVQPQHFGDGTRLSIL.

The V and J genes are TRBV6-5 and TRBJ1-2; D is possibly TRBD1 (5 bases). The CDR3 runs to 14 residues. The ends were cut back, 8 bases at V and 4 bases at J, with 17 bases in the middle. Germline loops: CDR1 MNHEY, CDR2 SVGAGI. CDR3 sequence (DNA): TGTGCCAGCGGTGCAACCGGGACGGCCTATGGCTACACCTTC. Protein: CASGATGTAYGYTF.

This rearrangement joins TRBV5-1 to TRBJ2-2; 8 bases agree with TRBD2. The CDR3 loop spans 16 amino acids. V trimming: 3 bases; J trimming: 0 bases; junction bases outside the gene matches: 4. Germline V gene lookup returns CDR1 SGHRS and CDR2 YFSETQ. CDR3 nucleotides: TGCGCCAGCAGCTCATCGCGGGGGGCGAACACCGGGGAGCTGTTTTTT. Translated, it gives CASSSSRGANTGELFF.

This chain joins TRBV4-1 and TRBJ1-1; D gene unclear. Trimming removed 4 bases at V and 0 bases at J, with 15 bases between. The CDR3 runs 16 residues. The germline V gene has CDR1 MGHRA and CDR2 YSYEKL. The CDR3 loop is CASSPRVEGLNTEAFF. The CDR3 bases are TGCGCCAGCAGCCCCCGGGTTGAGGGTCTGAACACTGAAGCTTTCTTT.

The chain recombines TRBV4-1 with TRBJ1-2, with 10 bases identical to TRBD1. This CDR3 is 15 amino acids long. The trim removed 4 bases at V and 12 bases at J, leaving 14 bases unmatched. Germline V gene data show CDR1 as MGHRA and CDR2 as YSYEKL. CDR3 amino acids: CASSLGVGQGMVNTF. The CDR3, as DNA: TGCGCCAGCAGCCTTGGTGTGGGACAGGGGATGGTTAACACCTTC.

This chain links TRBV13 with TRBJ1-2; TRBD1 matches 7 bases. The length of the CDR3 is 15 residues. V dropped 4 bases and J dropped 8; count of bases not matched to a gene: 13. Germline values: CDR1 PRHDT, CDR2 FYEKMQ (reference sequence). The CDR3 loop is CASSSLKTDRDGYTF. The DNA for the CDR3 is TGTGCCAGCAGCTCTTTAAAGACTGACAGGGACGGCTACACCTTC.

The chain recombines TRBV15 with TRBJ2-5, with TRBD1 matching 7 bases. The CDR3 loop spans 16 amino acids. Trimming removed 4 bases from V and 2 bases from J; junction bases left unmatched: 10. CDR1 and CDR2 (germline): LNHNV, YYDKDF (reference sequence). The CDR3: CATSKGYGTAQETQYF. The CDR3 DNA reads TGTGCCACCAGCAAGGGATACGGGACAGCTCAAGAGACCCAGTACTTC.